This TCR beta chain came from a study of T cell responses to AZD1222 COVID-19 vaccine (dated by TCRdb to 2020 to 2023). About the study as a whole: A total of approximately 230 trial participants underwent TCR sequencing, of whom some 210 received two doses of AZD1222 and some 25 received two doses of the MenACWY control vaccine. Enrollment into the trials was organized by age into subgroups of 18-55, 56-69 and 70-plus years, and those subgroups contained roughly 160, 29 and 62 TCR-sequenced participants, respectively.

The CDR3 regions of human TCRbeta chains were analyzed by immunosequencing. In the original analysis: Repertoire TCRs were matched against a reference library of SARS-CoV-2-specific TCRs generated with the MIRA antigen-specificity platform. Breadth was defined as the fraction of unique TCRs that were SARS-CoV-2-associated. Depth was defined as the fraction of total T cells that were SARS-CoV-2-associated. Using the MIRA data, each spike-specific TCR was assigned both to the spike region to which the TCR was reactive and to a CD4 or CD8 class. Log10-transformed breadth and depth values were compared by one-way ANOVA with Sidak's multiple comparisons tests. TCRdb mirrors the immuneACCESS table, restricted to in-frame sequences. Some clones are absent from its copies; in checked studies, under half trace to an unresolved V gene, and the reason for the others is unknown. The V and J calls and the clone size are those of that table, but D and trimming were determined from the DNA. The sample includes 150,000 to 200,000 clones, with roughly nine tenths observed a single time. Of the sample, more than 0.9% is held by the ten largest clones.

Broader findings and caveats from the paper: In the small 56-69-year group, the increase in depth fell short of significance, most likely because of low power. Reportedly, close to half of the unique spike-specific TCRs recognized epitopes lying outside the regions that are mutated in the B.1.351 and B.1.1.7 variants. After two AZD1222 doses, both the breadth and the depth of spike-specific TCRs were significantly higher than at day 0 and than in MenACWY recipients. Because no samples from the day 14 peak response were available, repertoires could be characterized only after the peak T cell response. Participants were mostly white British and included more females than males, and it was suggested by the authors that clonal diversity may have been underestimated. CD4 TCRs associated with the vaccine covered the entire spike protein, and the dominant responses were in regions 160-218 and 743-854. Conclusions about previously exposed vaccinees are limited because only a handful of AZD1222 recipients were SARS-CoV-2 seropositive at baseline.

V is cut by 8 bases and J by 3 bases, and the space between the germline ends is 5 bases. The germline V gene supplies CDR1 MNHEY and CDR2 SVGAGI. The CDR3, cysteine through phenylalanine, is 11 amino acids long. Of the read, only the CDR3 DNA is kept; its 33 bases are in frame from base 1. For this clone: No cognate antigen has been identified for it. No base quality values were provided; no much bigger clone lies one nucleotide off.

The time point label here, explained by the study, means: about 28 days (+/-7) after the second vaccine dose. AZD1222 recipients with second doses at about 4 weeks or about 12 weeks were pooled, because spike-specific TCR depth and breadth did not differ between schedules. The vaccinee samples were drawn from two UK trials, COV001 and COV002, one of which was a single-blind randomized controlled phase 2/3 trial testing AZD1222 (ChAdOx1 nCoV-19) in healthy adults. For TCRbeta chain sequencing, PBMC samples were collected from trial participants at day 0 and at day 28 after the second dose. The sample here was peripheral blood, taken 28 days after the second AZD1222 dose. This sequence was found in an adult who received the AZD1222 COVID-19 vaccine. The chain is encoded by TRBV6-5 joined to TRBJ1-5; no D gene can be assigned with confidence. CDR3 sequence: CASGSNQPQHF. The sequenced DNA is TGTGCCAGCGGGTCCAATCAGCCCCAGCATTTT.